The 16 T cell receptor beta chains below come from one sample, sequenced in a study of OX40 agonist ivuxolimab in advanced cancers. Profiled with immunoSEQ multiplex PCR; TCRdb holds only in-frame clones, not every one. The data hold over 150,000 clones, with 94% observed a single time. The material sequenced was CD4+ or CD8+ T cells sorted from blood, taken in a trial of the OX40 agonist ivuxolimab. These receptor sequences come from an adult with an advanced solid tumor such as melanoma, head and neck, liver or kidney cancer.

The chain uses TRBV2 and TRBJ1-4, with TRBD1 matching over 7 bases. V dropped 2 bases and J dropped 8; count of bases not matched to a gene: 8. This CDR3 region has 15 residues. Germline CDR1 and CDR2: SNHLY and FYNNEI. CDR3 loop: CASSEQGQSMEKLFF. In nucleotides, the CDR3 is TGTGCCAGCAGTGAACAGGGACAGTCCATGGAAAAACTGTTTTTT.

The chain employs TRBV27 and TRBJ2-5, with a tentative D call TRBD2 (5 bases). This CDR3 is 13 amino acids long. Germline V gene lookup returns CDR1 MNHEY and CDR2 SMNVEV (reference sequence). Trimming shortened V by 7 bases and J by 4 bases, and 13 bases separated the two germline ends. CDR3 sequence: CASTWKGAETQYF. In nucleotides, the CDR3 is TGTGCCAGCACCTGGAAGGGAGCAGAGACCCAGTACTTC.

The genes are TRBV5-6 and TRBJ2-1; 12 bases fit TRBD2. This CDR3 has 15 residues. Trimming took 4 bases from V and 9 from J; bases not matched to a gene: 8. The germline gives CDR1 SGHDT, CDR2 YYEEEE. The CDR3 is CASSLRTSGNTEQFF. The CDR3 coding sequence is TGTGCCAGCAGCCTAAGGACTAGCGGGAACACTGAGCAGTTCTTC.

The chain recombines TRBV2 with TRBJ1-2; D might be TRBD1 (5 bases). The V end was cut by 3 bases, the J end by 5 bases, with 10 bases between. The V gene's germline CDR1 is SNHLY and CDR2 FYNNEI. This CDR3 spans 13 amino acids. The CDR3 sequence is CASSEGRGYGYTF. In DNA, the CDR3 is TGTGCCAGCAGTGAGGGACGGGGTTATGGCTACACCTTC.

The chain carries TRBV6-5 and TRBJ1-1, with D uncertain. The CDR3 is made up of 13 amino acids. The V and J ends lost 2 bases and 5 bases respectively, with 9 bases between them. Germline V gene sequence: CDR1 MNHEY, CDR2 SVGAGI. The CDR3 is CASSYIGSTEAFF. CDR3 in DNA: TGTGCCAGCAGTTACATAGGGAGTACTGAAGCTTTCTTT.

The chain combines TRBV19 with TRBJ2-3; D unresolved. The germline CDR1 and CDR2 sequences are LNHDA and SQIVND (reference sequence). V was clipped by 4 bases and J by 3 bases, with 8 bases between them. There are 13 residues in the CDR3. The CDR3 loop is CASSNVRTDTQYF. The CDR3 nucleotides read TGTGCCAGTAGTAACGTTCGAACAGATACGCAGTATTTT.

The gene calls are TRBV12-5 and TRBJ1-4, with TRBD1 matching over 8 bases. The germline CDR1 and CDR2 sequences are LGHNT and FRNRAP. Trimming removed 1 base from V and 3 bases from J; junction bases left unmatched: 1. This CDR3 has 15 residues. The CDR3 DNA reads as TGTGCTAGTGGTTTGGGACAGGGGCCTAATGAAAAACTGTTTTTT. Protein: CASGLGQGPNEKLFF.

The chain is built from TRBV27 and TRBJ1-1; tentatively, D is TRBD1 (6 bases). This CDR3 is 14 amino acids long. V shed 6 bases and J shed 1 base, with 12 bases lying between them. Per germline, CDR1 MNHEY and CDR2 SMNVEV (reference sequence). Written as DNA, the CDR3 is TGTGCCAGCAGCCCGACGGACAGGAACACTGAAGCTTTCTTT. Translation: CASSPTDRNTEAFF.

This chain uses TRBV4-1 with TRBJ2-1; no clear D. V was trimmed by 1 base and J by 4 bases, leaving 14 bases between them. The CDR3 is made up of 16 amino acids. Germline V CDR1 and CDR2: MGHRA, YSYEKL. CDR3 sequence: CASSQVDLITYNEQFF. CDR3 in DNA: TGCGCCAGCAGCCAAGTGGACCTTATTACTTACAATGAGCAGTTCTTC.

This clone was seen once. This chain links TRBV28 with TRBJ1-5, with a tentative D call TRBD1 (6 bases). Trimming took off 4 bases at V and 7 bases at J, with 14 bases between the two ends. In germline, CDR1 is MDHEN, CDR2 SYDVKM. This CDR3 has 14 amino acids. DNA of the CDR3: TGTGCCAGCAGTTGGCTGATCAGGGGCCAGCCCCAGCATTTT. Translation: CASSWLIRGQPQHF.

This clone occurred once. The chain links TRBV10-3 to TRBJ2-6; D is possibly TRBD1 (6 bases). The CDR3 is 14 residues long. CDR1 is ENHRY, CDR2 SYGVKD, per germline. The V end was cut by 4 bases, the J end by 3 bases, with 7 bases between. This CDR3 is CAISAGDGANVLTF. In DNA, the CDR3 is TGTGCCATCAGTGCAGGGGATGGGGCCAACGTCCTGACTTTC.

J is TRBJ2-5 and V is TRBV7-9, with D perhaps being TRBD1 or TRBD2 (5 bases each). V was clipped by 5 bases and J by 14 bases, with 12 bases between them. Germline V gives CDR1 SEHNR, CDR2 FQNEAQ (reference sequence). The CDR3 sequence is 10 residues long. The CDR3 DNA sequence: TGTGCCAGCAGCCCGGACTGGGGCTACTTC. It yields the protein CASSPDWGYF.

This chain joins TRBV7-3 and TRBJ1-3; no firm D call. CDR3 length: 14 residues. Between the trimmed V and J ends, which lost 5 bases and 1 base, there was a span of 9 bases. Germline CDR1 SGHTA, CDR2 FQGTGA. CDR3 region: CASSPQGSGNTIYF. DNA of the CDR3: TGTGCCAGCAGCCCCCAAGGATCTGGAAACACCATATATTTT.

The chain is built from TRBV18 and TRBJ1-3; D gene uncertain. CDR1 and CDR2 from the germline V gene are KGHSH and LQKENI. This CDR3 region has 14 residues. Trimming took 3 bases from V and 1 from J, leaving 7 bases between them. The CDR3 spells CASSPPGSGNTIYF. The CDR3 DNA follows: TGTGCCAGCTCACCTCCGGGATCTGGAAACACCATATATTTT.

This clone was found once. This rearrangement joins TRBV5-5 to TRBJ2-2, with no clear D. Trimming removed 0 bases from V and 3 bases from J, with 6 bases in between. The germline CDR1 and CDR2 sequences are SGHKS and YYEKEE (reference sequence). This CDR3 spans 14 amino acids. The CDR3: CASSLEPYTGELFF. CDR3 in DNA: TGTGCCAGCAGCTTGGAGCCCTACACCGGGGAGCTGTTTTTT.

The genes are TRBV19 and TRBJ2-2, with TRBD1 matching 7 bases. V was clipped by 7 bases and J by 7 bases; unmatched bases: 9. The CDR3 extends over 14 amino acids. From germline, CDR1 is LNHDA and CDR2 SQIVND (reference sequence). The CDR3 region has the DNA TGTGCCAGTACGGGACAGCTCGGGGTCGGGGAGCTGTTTTTT. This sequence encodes CASTGQLGVGELFF.